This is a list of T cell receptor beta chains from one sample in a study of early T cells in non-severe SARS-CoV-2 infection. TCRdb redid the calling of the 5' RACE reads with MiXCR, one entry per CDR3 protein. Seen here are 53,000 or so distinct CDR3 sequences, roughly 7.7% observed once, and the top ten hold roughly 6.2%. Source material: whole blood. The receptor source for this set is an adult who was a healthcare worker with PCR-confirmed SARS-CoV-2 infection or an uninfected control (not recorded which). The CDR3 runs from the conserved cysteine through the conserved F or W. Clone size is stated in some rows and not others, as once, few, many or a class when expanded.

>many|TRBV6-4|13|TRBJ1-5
CASSVQANQPQHF
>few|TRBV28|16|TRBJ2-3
CASSLGGTGFSDTQYF
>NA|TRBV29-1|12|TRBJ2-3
CSVEGYTDTQYF
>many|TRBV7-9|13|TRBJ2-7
CASLDSLNYEQYF
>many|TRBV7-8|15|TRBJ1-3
CASLPRRDLGNTIYF
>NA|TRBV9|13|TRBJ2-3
CASSVSSTDTQYF
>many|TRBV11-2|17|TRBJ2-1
CASSAHPGGSSYNEQFF
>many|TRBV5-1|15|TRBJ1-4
CASSTGGSTNEKLFF
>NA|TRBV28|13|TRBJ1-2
CASSLYSSYGYTF
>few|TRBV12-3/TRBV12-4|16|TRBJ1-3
CASSFKDSGSGNTIYF
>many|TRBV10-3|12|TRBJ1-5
CAISLEGQPQHF
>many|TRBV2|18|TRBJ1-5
CASRGSGTGDFSNQPQHF
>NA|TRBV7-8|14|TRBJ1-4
CASSLGGLNEKLFF
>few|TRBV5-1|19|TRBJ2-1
CASSSRLAGAGINYNEQFF
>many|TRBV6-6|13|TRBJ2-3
CASRLSEPDTQYF
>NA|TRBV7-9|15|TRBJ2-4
CASSEGQPTKNIQYF
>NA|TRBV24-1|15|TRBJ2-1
CATREQGGGKDEQFF